This TCR beta chain was captured in a study of blood T cell repertoires in COVID-19. TCRdb keeps only in-frame clones here, not all; method: immunoSEQ multiplex PCR. The sample includes 100,000 to 150,000 clones, about 80% seen only once; the top ten take approximately 2.4%. The germline V gene has CDR1 SGHTA and CDR2 FQGNSA. The CDR3 has 17 amino acids. Losses at the gene ends were 5 bases for V and 5 bases for J; bases not matched to a gene: 15. All enrollees were roughly 18 to 95 years old and from 24 US areas. The J gene is TRBJ2-3, the V gene TRBV7-2, with 8 bases identical to TRBD2. The sequencing input was PBMCs or T cells enriched from blood (not recorded which). This TCR derives from a man aged 35 to 55 with acute COVID-19. The CDR3 DNA reads as TGTGCCAGCAGCGCTCAGAGGTCAGCGGGAGCGAGAGATACGCAGTATTTT. Protein: CASSAQRSAGARDTQYF. Drawing the rest from reference TRBV7-2 and TRBJ2-3, the complete variable domain is GAGVSQSPSNKVTEKGKDVELRCDPISGHTALYWYRQSLGQGLEFLIYFQGNSAPDKSGLPSDRFSAERTGGSVSTLTIQRTQQEDSAVYLCASSAQRSAGARDTQYFGPGTRLTVL.